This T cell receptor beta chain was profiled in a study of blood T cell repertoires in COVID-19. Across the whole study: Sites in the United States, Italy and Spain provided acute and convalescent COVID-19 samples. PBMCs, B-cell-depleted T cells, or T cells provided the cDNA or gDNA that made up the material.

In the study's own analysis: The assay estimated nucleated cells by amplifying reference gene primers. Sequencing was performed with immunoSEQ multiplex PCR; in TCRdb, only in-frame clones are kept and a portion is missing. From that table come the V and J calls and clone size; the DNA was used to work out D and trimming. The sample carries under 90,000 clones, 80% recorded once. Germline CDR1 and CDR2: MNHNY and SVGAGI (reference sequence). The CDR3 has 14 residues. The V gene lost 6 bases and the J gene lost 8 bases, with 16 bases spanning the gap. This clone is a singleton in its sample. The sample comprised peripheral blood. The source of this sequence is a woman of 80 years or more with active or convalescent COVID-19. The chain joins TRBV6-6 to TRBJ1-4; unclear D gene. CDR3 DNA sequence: TGTGCCAGCAGCCGACCATCTACAGTCGAAAAACTGTTTTTT. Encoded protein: CASSRPSTVEKLFF.